These 18 T cell receptor beta chains were sequenced from one sample in a study of T cell responses to AZD1222 COVID-19 vaccine. The repertoire was sequenced with immunoSEQ multiplex PCR; TCRdb's copy has only in-frame clones and lacks some. In the table there are roughly 180,000 clones, 90% to 95% of which are singletons. The sequenced sample was peripheral blood, obtained 28 days after the second AZD1222 dose. Receptor source: an adult who received the AZD1222 COVID-19 vaccine.

The V call is TRBV7-8, the J call TRBJ1-1, with 9 bases aligning to TRBD1. This CDR3 contains 14 residues. Per the germline V gene, CDR1 is SGHVS and CDR2 is FQNEAQ. V lost 2 bases and J lost 3; bases outside the gene matches: 1. The CDR3 nucleotides are TGTGCCAGCAGCTTAAACAGGGGGCACACTGAAGCTTTCTTT. Translating it yields CASSLNRGHTEAFF.

The chain is built from TRBV11-2 and TRBJ2-2; 7 bases are a match to TRBD1. Germline-derived CDR1 and CDR2 are SGHAT and FQNNGV. V shed 6 bases, J shed 0 bases, and the junction held 4 bases outside the gene matches. The CDR3 has 15 residues. The CDR3 sequence: CASSLQGPNTGELFF. CDR3 DNA: TGTGCCAGCAGTCTACAGGGGCCGAACACCGGGGAGCTGTTTTTT.

V is TRBV6-2 or TRBV6-3 and J is TRBJ1-5, with D possibly being TRBD1 (5 bases). Per germline, CDR1 MNHEY and CDR2 SVGEGT. Trimming left V 7 bases short and J 0 bases short, with 10 bases between. The CDR3 sequence is 14 residues long. Here the CDR3 reads CASTPGYSNQPQHF. The CDR3 region has the DNA TGTGCCAGCACCCCAGGGTATAGCAATCAGCCCCAGCATTTT.

The V call is TRBV4-2, the J call TRBJ2-2; D is undetermined. Trimming shortened V by 3 bases and J by 7 bases, and 12 bases separated the two germline ends. From germline, CDR1 is LGHNA and CDR2 YNFKEQ. The CDR3 consists of 14 residues. CDR3 DNA: TGTGCCAGCAGCCAGAGTCTCAATAACGGGGAGCTGTTTTTT. Translated: CASSQSLNNGELFF.

The genes are TRBV4-1 and TRBJ2-1; possible D gene TRBD2, 5 bases. From germline, CDR1 is MGHRA and CDR2 YSYEKL. The CDR3 is made up of 16 amino acids. V dropped 2 bases and J dropped 7 bases, with 18 bases sitting between them. The CDR3 DNA is TGCGCCAGCAGCCAAAAAGAGCGGAAGCTCGGGAATGAGCAGTTCTTC. Translation: CASSQKERKLGNEQFF.

The chain carries TRBV6-5 and TRBJ1-4; TRBD1 aligns across 7 bases. CDR3 length: 15 amino acids. V lost 2 bases to trimming and J lost 3 bases; unmatched junction nucleotides: 3. Germline loops: CDR1 MNHEY, CDR2 SVGAGI. The CDR3 DNA is TGTGCCAGCAGTTACAGTACAGGGGCTAATGAAAAACTGTTTTTT. Translated, it gives CASSYSTGANEKLFF.

J is TRBJ2-7 and V is TRBV5-4; D may correspond to TRBD1 or TRBD2 (6 bases each). The CDR3 is 16 residues long. Germline CDR1 and CDR2: SGHNT and YYREEE (reference sequence). Trimming took off 3 bases at V and 1 base at J, with 17 bases between the two ends. The CDR3 loop is CASSSPVGGRSYEQYF. CDR3 nucleotides: TGTGCCAGCAGCTCCCCGGTAGGGGGGAGGTCCTACGAGCAGTACTTC.

This chain links TRBV6-6 with TRBJ1-1, with D perhaps matching TRBD1 (6 bases). Per the germline V gene, CDR1 is MNHNY and CDR2 is SVGAGI (reference sequence). The CDR3 consists of 13 residues. V lost 4 bases to trimming and J lost 6 bases, with 12 bases between them. The CDR3 loop is CASSFSTGSEAFF. CDR3 sequence (DNA): TGTGCCAGCAGTTTTTCTACAGGGTCTGAAGCTTTCTTT.

The rearrangement uses TRBV4-2 and TRBJ2-7; 11 bases match TRBD2. Losses at the gene ends were 1 base for V and 4 bases for J; bases not matched to a gene: 6. CDR1 and CDR2 (germline): LGHNA, YNFKEQ. The CDR3 is made up of 16 amino acids. The CDR3 reads CASSQGVAGGQYEQYF. CDR3 sequence (DNA): TGTGCCAGCAGCCAAGGGGTAGCGGGGGGGCAGTACGAGCAGTACTTC.

The chain links TRBV6-6 to TRBJ2-3; 11 bases match TRBD1. The CDR3 is 15 residues long. Unmatched junction bases numbered 2, after V lost 4 bases and J lost 2 bases. The germline V gene has CDR1 MNHNY and CDR2 SVGAGI (reference sequence). CDR3 loop: CASSSGQGVTDTQYF. CDR3 nucleotide sequence: TGTGCCAGCAGTTCGGGACAGGGGGTCACAGATACGCAGTATTTT.

CDR3 residues: CASSKVGRERQDTQYF. CDR3 DNA: TGTGCCAGCAGCAAAGTTGGCAGGGAAAGGCAAGATACGCAGTATTTT. V gene TRBV21-1 combines with J gene TRBJ2-3; TRBD1 was called by the table and not checked on the DNA. TRBV21-1 is described as a pseudogene. The CDR3 contains 16 residues.

V is TRBV27 and J is TRBJ1-2; D possibly corresponds to TRBD1 (5 bases). The CDR3 extends over 14 amino acids. Per germline, CDR1 MNHEY and CDR2 SMNVEV (reference sequence). V lost 2 bases to trimming and J lost 4 bases, with 11 bases between them. The DNA for the CDR3 is TGTGCCAGCAGTTTAAGAGGGGCGGGCTATGGCTACACCTTC. Protein: CASSLRGAGYGYTF.

This clone was observed once. J is TRBJ2-7 and V is TRBV7-2; TRBD1 might be the D (6 bases). The CDR3 is made up of 14 amino acids. From germline, CDR1 is SGHTA and CDR2 FQGNSA. Trimming cost V 3 bases and J 2 bases, with 11 bases left between them. The CDR3 bases are TGTGCCAGCAGCTTTGCAGGGGTAACCTACGAGCAGTACTTC. This gives the protein CASSFAGVTYEQYF.

The chain combines TRBV3-1 (or the pseudogene TRBV3-2) with TRBJ2-5; maybe TRBD2 (6 bases). CDR3 size: 15 residues. Deletions cut 2 bases from V and 3 bases from J, with 13 bases between. In germline, CDR1 is LGHDT, CDR2 YNNKEL (reference sequence). The CDR3 DNA reads as TGTGCCAGCAGCCAACGCGGGACTCATGAAGAGACCCAGTACTTC. This codes for CASSQRGTHEETQYF.

The chain combines TRBV5-8 with TRBJ1-1; TRBD1 aligns across 10 bases. Germline CDR1 is SGHTS and CDR2 is YDEGEE. The J segment lost 8 bases and the V segment lost 3 bases, leaving 1 base of the junction unmatched. CDR3 length: 12 amino acids. In nucleotides, the CDR3 is TGTGCCAGCAGCTGGGGACAGGGGGAAGCTTTCTTT. Encoded protein: CASSWGQGEAFF.

This sequence joins TRBV10-2 and TRBJ1-2; 9 bases match TRBD1. Germline V gene lookup returns CDR1 WSHSY and CDR2 SAAADI. The V gene end was trimmed by 6 bases and the J gene end by 8 bases; junction bases not matched to a gene: 7. The CDR3 sequence is 13 residues long. CDR3 in amino acids: CASSLWDRDGYTF. DNA of the CDR3: TGCGCCAGCAGCCTCTGGGACAGGGACGGCTACACCTTC.

V and J are TRBV7-9 and TRBJ2-5; 7 positions match TRBD1. CDR3 length: 11 residues. Germline V CDR1 and CDR2: SEHNR, FQNEAQ (reference sequence). The CDR3 reads CAGGWGETQYF. The CDR3 region has the DNA TGTGCAGGGGGCTGGGGAGAGACCCAGTACTTC.

The chain joins TRBV2 to TRBJ1-2; D is unclear. CDR3 length: 11 residues. From germline, CDR1 is SNHLY and CDR2 FYNNEI. Trimming took off 10 bases at V and 1 base at J, with 7 bases between the two ends. The CDR3 DNA follows: TGTGCCAAGGACCGTAACTATGGCTACACCTTC. Its protein product is CAKDRNYGYTF.